A single sample gave rise to the 15 T cell receptor beta chains below, sequenced in a study of T cells in Graves' hyperthyroidism and ophthalmopathy. The source material, RNA transcripts, was used to amplify TCR beta CDR3 regions. An initial round of RT-PCR targeting the TCR CDR3 relied on the HTBI primer set. From the multiplex PCR reads, TCRdb called clonotypes with MiXCR, one entry per CDR3 protein. The sample carries approximately 210,000 distinct CDR3 sequences, under 20% recorded once. The sequencing sample was made of blood. The receptors originated from a man in his fifties with Graves' hyperthyroidism.

This clonotype was found once. This chain uses TRBV5-4 with TRBJ2-7; D ambiguous. The length of the CDR3 is 14 residues. The germline V gene has CDR1 SGHNT and CDR2 YYREEE (reference sequence). The germline V and J ends were trimmed by 0 bases and 4 bases, with 11 bases remaining between them. CDR3 nucleotides: TGTGCCAGCAGCTTGGCCGTAAACCAGTACGAGCAGTACTTC. Translating gives CASSLAVNQYEQYF.

This chain connects TRBV28 to TRBJ2-2; 7 bases are shared with TRBD1. Per germline, CDR1 MDHEN and CDR2 SYDVKM. The V and J ends lost 3 bases and 1 base, in that order; junction bases with no gene match: 2. The CDR3 runs to 15 residues. The CDR3 spells CASSFPGGNTGELFF. In nucleotides, the CDR3 is TGTGCCAGCAGTTTCCCAGGGGGGAACACCGGGGAGCTGTTTTTT. Full variable domain (remainder filled in from reference TRBV28 and TRBJ2-2): DVKVTQSSRYLVKRTGEKVFLECVQDMDHENMFWYRQDPGLGLRLIYFSYDVKMKEKGDIPEGYSVSREKKERFSLILESASTNQTSMYLCASSFPGGNTGELFFGEGSRLTVL.

The V call is TRBV19, the J call TRBJ2-3; D perhaps matches TRBD2 (5 bases). The CDR3 is made up of 15 amino acids. Germline lookup yields CDR1 LNHDA and CDR2 SQIVND (reference sequence). Trimming cost V 4 bases and J 2 bases, with 13 bases left between them. The CDR3 region is CASSTALAFTDTQYF. Here the CDR3 DNA reads TGTGCCAGTAGTACCGCTCTAGCTTTCACAGATACGCAGTATTTT.

This clonotype was seen many times. The CDR3 DNA reads TGTGCCAGCAGCCCAAATAACGGACAGGTGGAGACCCAGTACTTC. Its translation: CASSPNNGQVETQYF. The chain couples TRBV12-3 or TRBV12-4 to TRBJ2-5; 7 positions match TRBD1. The CDR3 covers 15 residues. J gave up 5 bases and V 6 bases, and 12 bases lay outside the gene matches.

V usage is TRBV25-1 and J usage is TRBJ2-3; possibly TRBD1 for D (5 bases). Per germline, CDR1 MGHDK and CDR2 SYGVNS. Between the trimmed V and J ends, which lost 2 bases and 7 bases, there was a span of 7 bases. This CDR3 contains 12 residues. In DNA, the CDR3 is TGTGCCAGCAGTGAAAAGGGGCATACGCAGTATTTT. It is translated as CASSEKGHTQYF.

This clonotype was counted many times. The genes are TRBV30 and TRBJ2-7, with 7 nucleotides matching TRBD1. The germline V gene has CDR1 GTSNPN and CDR2 SVGIG (reference sequence). Unmatched junction bases numbered 3, after V lost 5 bases and J lost 2 bases. The CDR3 is 12 amino acids. CDR3 nucleotides: TGTGCCTGGGCCGGGACAGCCTACGAGCAGTACTTC. Its protein is CAWAGTAYEQYF.

V usage is TRBV9 and J usage is TRBJ2-3, with 10 bases matching TRBD2. This CDR3 comprises 16 residues. V shed 3 bases and J 0 bases; nucleotides not matched to a gene: 4. Germline V gene lookup returns CDR1 SGDLS and CDR2 YYNGEE. The CDR3 here is CASSEGLAESTDTQYF. CDR3 coding DNA: TGTGCCAGCAGCGAAGGACTAGCGGAAAGCACAGATACGCAGTATTTT.

This clonotype has just a few counts. A much larger clone lies one base from this, so it may be a read error. The chain is built from TRBV28 and TRBJ2-1; TRBD2 agrees at 7 bases. Germline V lookup: CDR1 MDHEN, CDR2 SYDVKM. The CDR3 loop spans 16 amino acids. The CDR3 nucleotides are TGTGCCGGCAGTTCCTGGGGAGGGCGGAACTACAATGAGCAGTTCTTC. Protein product: CAGSSWGGRNYNEQFF.

This clonotype was picked up many times. The V and J genes are TRBV28 and TRBJ2-5; 10 bases fit TRBD1. The germline V gene encodes CDR1 MDHEN and CDR2 SYDVKM. Trimming took 6 bases from V and 3 from J; bases not matched to a gene: 7. This CDR3 comprises 15 residues. CDR3 protein: CASSPTGTGEETQYF. The DNA for the CDR3 is TGTGCCAGCAGCCCGACCGGGACAGGGGAAGAGACCCAGTACTTC.

The chain combines TRBV20-1 with TRBJ1-1, with D tentatively TRBD1 (6 bases). The V gene's germline CDR1 is DFQATT and CDR2 SNEGSKA (reference sequence). Trimming pared 2 bases from V and 1 base from J, leaving 23 bases between. The CDR3 length is 18 residues. Here the CDR3 reads CSARTTRVRGFGNTEAFF. The CDR3 coding sequence is TGCAGTGCTAGAACAACACGCGTCAGGGGTTTCGGGAACACTGAAGCTTTCTTT.

This clonotype was detected ten times or more. The V gene is TRBV6-1, the J gene TRBJ2-7, with D perhaps TRBD1 or TRBD2 (5 bases each). The V gene lost 6 bases and the J gene lost 5 bases, with 8 bases spanning the gap. This CDR3 comprises 11 residues. Germline-derived CDR1 and CDR2 are MNHNS and SASEGT. The CDR3 nucleotides are TGTGCCAGCAGAGGGACGAACGAGCAGTACTTC. This encodes CASRGTNEQYF.

This clonotype was counted ten times or more. The chain carries TRBV3-1 and TRBJ2-5, with 13 bases aligning to TRBD2. Trimming at V came to 3 bases and at J to 5 bases, leaving 3 bases not matched to a gene. Germline CDR1 reads LGHDT; CDR2 reads YNNKEL (reference sequence). The CDR3 length is 15 residues. The chain's CDR3 is CASSHWTSGSETQYF. The DNA of the CDR3 is TGTGCCAGCAGCCACTGGACTAGCGGGAGCGAGACCCAGTACTTC.

This clonotype was counted only a few times. The CDR3 sequence: CASRRSSGILEQFF. The DNA of the CDR3 is TGTGCCAGCAGGAGGTCTAGCGGGATTCTTGAGCAGTTCTTC. This sequence joins TRBV6-1 and TRBJ2-1, with TRBD2 matching 9 bases. V trimming: 6 bases; J trimming: 9 bases; junction bases outside the gene matches: 9. The CDR3 extends over 14 amino acids. Germline-derived CDR1 and CDR2 are MNHNS and SASEGT.

This clonotype was counted many times. This chain uses TRBV11-3 with TRBJ2-7, with 8 bases that match TRBD1. Unmatched junction bases numbered 3, after V lost 2 bases and J lost 3 bases. This CDR3 region has 14 residues. Per the germline V gene, CDR1 is SGHNT and CDR2 is YENEEA. DNA for the CDR3: TGTGCCAGCAGCTTACTTGGACAGGGCTACGAGCAGTACTTC. This translates into CASSLLGQGYEQYF.

This clonotype was counted between two and nine times. The V gene is TRBV7-8, the J gene TRBJ2-1; D not resolved. The CDR3 covers 14 residues. Germline values: CDR1 SGHVS, CDR2 FQNEAQ. Trimming removed 8 bases from V and 6 bases from J, with 17 bases in between. The DNA for the CDR3 is TGTGCCAGCCAGCTCTTAGTGTTAGGCAATGAGCAGTTCTTC. Translating gives CASQLLVLGNEQFF.